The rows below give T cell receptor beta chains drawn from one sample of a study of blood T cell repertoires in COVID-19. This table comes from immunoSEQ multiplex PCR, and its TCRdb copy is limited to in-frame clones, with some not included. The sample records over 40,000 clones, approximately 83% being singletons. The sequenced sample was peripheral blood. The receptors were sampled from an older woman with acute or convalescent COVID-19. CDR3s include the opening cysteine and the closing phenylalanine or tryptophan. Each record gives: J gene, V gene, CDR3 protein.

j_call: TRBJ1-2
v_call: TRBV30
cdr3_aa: CAGTPTNYGYTF

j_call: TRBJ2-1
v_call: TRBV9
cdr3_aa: CASSASGLAGRGYNEQFF

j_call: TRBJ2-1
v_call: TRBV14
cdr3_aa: CAISLYNEQFF

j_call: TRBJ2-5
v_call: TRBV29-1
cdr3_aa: CSVDEAQRETQYF

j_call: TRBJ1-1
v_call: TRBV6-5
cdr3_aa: CASSIAGVNTEAFF

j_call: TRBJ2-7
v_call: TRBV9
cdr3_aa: CASSANRGSYEQYF

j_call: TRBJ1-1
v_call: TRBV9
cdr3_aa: CASSAPSTEAFF

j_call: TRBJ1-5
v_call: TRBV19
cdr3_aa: CASSMGGQYSNQPQHF

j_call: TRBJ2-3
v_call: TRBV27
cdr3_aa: CASSQRTSTDTQYF

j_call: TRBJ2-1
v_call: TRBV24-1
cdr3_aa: CATSDGTTYNEQFF

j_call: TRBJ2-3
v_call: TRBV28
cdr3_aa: CASSLSGGNADTQYF

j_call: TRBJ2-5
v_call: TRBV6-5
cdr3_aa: CASSKNRGKETQYF

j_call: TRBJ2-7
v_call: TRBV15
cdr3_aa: CATSREGTGVYEQYF

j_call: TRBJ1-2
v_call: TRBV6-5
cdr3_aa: CASSKQGTGNGYTF

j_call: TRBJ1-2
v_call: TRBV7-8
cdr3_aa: CASSSHDRGNYGYTF

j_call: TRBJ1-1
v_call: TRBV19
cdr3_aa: CASKGQLRTEAFF

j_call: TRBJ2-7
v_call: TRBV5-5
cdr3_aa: CASSLRDTYYEQYF

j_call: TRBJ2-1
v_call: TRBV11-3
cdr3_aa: CASSLSAPQGTSYNEQFF

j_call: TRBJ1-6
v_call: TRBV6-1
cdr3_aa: CASSERGLSSPLHF

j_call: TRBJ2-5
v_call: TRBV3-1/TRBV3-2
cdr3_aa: CASSQDGASGRRARRETQYF

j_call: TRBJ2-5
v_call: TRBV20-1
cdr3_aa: CSARETGGKETQYF

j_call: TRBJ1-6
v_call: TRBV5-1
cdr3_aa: CASSRDRSSYNSPLHF

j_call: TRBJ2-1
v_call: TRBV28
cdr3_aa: CASSTHLRTDRFYNEQFF

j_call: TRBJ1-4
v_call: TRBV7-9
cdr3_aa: CASSRSDRGLEKLFF

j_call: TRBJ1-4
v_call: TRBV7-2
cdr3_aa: CASSLNRGEKLFF

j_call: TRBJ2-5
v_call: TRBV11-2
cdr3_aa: CASSLGQGQETQYF

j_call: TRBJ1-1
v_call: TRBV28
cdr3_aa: CASSLGQNTEAFF

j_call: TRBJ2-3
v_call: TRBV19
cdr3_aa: CASSIDYSRMTDTQYF

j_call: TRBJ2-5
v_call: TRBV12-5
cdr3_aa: CASGQLQGALETQYF

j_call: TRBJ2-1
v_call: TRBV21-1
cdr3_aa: CASSKAEDRNNEQFF

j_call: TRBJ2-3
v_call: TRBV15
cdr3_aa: CATSRVSGGTQYF

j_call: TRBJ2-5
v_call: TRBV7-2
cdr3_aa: CASSLVLTETQYF

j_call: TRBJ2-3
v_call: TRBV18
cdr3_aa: CASSRDPSTNTQYF

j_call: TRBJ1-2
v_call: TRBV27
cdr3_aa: CASSLSSGFGYTF

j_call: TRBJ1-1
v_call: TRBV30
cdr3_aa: CAWSLSAGRPNTEAFF

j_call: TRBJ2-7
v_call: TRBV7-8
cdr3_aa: CASSRWTAYEQYF

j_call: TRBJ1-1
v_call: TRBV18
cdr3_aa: CASTGQLNTEAFF

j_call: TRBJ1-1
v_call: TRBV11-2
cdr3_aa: CASSFGGGGRTEAFF

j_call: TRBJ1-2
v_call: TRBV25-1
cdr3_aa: CASSDRGWKDGYTF

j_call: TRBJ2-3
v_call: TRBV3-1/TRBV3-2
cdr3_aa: CASSHGTSGRFADTQYF

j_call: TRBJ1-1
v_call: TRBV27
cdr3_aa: CASSLNGGAGEAFF

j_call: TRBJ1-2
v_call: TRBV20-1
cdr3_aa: CSASKGGDAAGYTF

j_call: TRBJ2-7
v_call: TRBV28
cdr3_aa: CASSVGGAGGYEQYF

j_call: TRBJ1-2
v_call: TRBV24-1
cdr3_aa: CATSASAGGNYGYTF

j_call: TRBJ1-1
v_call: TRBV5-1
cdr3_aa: CASSPYRGITEAFF

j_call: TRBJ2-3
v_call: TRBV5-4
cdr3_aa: CASSIGLAGGGTDTQYF

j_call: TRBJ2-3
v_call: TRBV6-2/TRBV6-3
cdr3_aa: CASSYGLPGDTQYF

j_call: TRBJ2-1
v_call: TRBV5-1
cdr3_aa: CASSSGLASSGNEQFF

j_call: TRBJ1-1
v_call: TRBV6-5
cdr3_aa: CASGEYNTEAFF

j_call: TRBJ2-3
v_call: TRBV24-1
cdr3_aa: CATSPTSGSTDTQYF

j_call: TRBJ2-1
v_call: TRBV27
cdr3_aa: CASSLRPGLAGVKNNEQFF

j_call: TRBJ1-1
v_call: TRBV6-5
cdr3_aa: CASLRKGTNTEAFF

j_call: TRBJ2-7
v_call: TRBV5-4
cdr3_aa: CASSHRKAGDSYEQYF